This T cell receptor (beta chain) was profiled in a study of blood T cell repertoires in COVID-19. The overall study: Both acute and convalescent COVID-19 samples were obtained from the United States, Italy and Spain. Nucleic acid was either cDNA or gDNA, and it came from T cells, B-cell-depleted T cells, or PBMCs.

Study processing details: The assay estimated nucleated cells by amplifying reference gene primers. Profiled with immunoSEQ multiplex PCR; TCRdb holds only in-frame clones, not every one. Clonal size and the V and J genes are those of that table, whereas D and trimming came from the DNA. The table lists roughly 300,000 clones, approximately 87% of them singletons, with less than 9.5% in the top ten. The CDR3 consists of 13 residues. V was cut by 6 bases and J by 1 base, with 9 bases left in between. Germline CDR1 is ENHRY and CDR2 is SYGVKD. Sample: peripheral blood. This sequence was found in a woman aged 45-59 years who had recovered from COVID-19. The chain carries TRBV10-3 and TRBJ1-1, with D possibly matching TRBD1 (5 bases). For the CDR3, the DNA is TGTGCCATCAGAGGGGAACCGAACACTGAAGCTTTCTTT. Translated: CAIRGEPNTEAFF.